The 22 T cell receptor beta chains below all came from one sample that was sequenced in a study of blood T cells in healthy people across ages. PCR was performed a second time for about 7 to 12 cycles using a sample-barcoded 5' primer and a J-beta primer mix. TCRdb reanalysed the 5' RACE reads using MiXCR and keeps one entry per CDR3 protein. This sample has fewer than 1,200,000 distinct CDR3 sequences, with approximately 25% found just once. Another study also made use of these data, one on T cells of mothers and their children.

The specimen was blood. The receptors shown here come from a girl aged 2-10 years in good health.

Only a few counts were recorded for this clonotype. CDR3 bases: TGTGCCAGCAGCTTAGAGCGAGAGGGCGTTGGTTCCTCCTACAATGAGCAGTTCTTC. This encodes CASSLEREGVGSSYNEQFF. The chain employs TRBV7-9 and TRBJ2-1; a possible D gene is TRBD2 (5 bases). Germline CDR1 and CDR2: SEHNR and FQNEAQ (reference sequence). The germline V and J ends were trimmed by 1 base and 0 bases, with 19 bases remaining between them. The CDR3 consists of 19 residues.

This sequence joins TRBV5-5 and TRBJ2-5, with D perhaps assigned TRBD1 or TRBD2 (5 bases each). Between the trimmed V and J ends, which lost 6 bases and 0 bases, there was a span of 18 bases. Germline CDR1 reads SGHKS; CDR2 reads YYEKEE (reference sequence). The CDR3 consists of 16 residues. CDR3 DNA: TGTGCCAGCACCTCTCATGAGGGGAGTAACCAAGAGACCCAGTACTTC. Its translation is CASTSHEGSNQETQYF.

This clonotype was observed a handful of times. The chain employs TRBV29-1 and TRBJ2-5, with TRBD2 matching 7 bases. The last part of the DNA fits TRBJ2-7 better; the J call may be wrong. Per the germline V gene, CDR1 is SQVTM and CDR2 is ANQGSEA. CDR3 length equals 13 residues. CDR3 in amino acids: CSVGGVLTYEQYF. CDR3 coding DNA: TGCAGCGTGGGAGGGGTATTAACCTACGAGCAGTACTTC.

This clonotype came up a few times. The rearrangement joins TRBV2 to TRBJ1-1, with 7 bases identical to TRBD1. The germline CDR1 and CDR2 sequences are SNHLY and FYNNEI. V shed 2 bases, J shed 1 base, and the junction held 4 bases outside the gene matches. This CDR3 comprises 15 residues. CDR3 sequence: CASSEWAGGNTEAFF. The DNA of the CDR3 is TGTGCCAGCAGTGAATGGGCAGGGGGGAACACTGAAGCTTTCTTT.

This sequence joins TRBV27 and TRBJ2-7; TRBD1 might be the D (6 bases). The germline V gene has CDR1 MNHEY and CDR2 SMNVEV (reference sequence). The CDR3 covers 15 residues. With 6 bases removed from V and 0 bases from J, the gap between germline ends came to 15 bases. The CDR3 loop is CASRIYRVGSYEQYF. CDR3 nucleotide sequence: TGTGCCAGCAGAATTTACAGGGTAGGCTCCTACGAGCAGTACTTC.

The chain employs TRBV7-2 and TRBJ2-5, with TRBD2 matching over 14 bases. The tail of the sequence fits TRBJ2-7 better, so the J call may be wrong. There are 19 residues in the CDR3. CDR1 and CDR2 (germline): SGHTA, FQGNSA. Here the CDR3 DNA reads TGTGCCAGCAGCCCCAAGACTAGCGGGGGGGCATTCTCCAGGTACGAGCAGTACTTC. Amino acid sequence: CASSPKTSGGAFSRYEQYF.

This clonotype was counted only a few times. The CDR3 DNA is TGCAGTGCTAGACCGGGGGTCAACTACGAGCAGTACTTC. Translated, it gives CSARPGVNYEQYF. The V gene is TRBV20-1, the J gene TRBJ2-7; a possible D gene is TRBD2 (6 bases). This CDR3 is 13 amino acids long. Germline values: CDR1 DFQATT, CDR2 SNEGSKA (reference sequence). The ends were cut back, 2 bases at V and 3 bases at J, with 11 bases in the middle.

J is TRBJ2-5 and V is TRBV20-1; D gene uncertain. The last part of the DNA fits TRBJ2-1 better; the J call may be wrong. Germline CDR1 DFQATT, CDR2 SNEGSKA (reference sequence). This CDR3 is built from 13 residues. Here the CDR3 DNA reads TGCAGTGGAGGAGTCATATCCCACAATGAGCAGTTCTTC. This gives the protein CSGGVISHNEQFF.

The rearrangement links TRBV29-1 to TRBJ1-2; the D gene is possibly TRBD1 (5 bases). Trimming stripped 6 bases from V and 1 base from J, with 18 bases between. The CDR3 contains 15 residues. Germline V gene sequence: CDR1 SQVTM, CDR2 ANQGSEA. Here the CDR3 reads CSVDPTQDINYGYTF. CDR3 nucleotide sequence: TGCAGCGTGGACCCCACTCAGGACATTAACTATGGCTACACCTTC.

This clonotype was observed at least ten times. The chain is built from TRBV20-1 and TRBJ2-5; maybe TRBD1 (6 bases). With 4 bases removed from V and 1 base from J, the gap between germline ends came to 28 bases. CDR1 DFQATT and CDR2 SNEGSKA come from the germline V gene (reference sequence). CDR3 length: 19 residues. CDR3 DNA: TGCAGTGCTAAGGGTGGACAGCCCGATAGAAGGGGTACCCAAGAGACCCAGTACTTC. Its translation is CSAKGGQPDRRGTQETQYF.

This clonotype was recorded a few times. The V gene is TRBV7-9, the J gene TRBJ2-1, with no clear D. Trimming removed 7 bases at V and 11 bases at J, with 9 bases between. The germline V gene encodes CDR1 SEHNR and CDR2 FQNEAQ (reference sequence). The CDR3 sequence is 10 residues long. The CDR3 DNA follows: TGTGCCAGCACCACCGAACAGCAGTTCTTC. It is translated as CASTTEQQFF.

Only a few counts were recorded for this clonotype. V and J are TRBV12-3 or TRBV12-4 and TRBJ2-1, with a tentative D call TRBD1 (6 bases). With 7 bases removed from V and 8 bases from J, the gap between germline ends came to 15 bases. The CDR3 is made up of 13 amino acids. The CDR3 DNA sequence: TGTGCCAGCAACCTACAGGGTCTCGATGAGCAGTTCTTC. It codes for CASNLQGLDEQFF.

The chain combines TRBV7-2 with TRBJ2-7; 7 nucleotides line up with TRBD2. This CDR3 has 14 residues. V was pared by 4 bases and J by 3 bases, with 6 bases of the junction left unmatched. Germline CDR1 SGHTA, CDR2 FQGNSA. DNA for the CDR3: TGTGCCAGCAGCTCGGGACTAACTAGCTACGAGCAGTACTTC. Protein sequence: CASSSGLTSYEQYF.

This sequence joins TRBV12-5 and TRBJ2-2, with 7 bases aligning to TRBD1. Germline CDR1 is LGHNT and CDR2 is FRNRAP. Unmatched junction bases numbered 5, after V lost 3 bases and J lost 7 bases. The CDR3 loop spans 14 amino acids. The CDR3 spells CASGLEGAIGELFF. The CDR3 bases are TGTGCTAGTGGTTTAGAGGGGGCAATCGGGGAGCTGTTTTTT.

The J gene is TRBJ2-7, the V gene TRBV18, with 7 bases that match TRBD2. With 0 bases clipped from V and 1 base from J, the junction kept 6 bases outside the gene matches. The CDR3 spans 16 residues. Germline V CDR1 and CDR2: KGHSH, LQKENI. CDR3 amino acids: CASSPPGSSGSYEQYF. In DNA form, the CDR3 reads TGTGCCAGCTCACCACCAGGGTCTAGCGGATCCTACGAGCAGTACTTC.

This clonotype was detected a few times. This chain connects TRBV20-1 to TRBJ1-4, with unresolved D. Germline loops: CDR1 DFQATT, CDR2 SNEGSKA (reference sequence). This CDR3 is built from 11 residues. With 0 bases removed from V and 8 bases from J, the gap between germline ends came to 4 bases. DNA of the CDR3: TGCAGTGCTAGAGACTGGGAAAAACTGTTTTTT. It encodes CSARDWEKLFF.

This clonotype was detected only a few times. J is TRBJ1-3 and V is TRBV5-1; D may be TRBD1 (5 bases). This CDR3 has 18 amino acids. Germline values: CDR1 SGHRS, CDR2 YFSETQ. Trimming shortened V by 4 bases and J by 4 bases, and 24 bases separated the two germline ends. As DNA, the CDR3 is TGCGCCAGCAGCCCAACCACCGGGACCGATTCTACCGGAAACACCATATATTTT. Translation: CASSPTTGTDSTGNTIYF.

CDR3 loop: CASSPPGHHEQFF. CDR3 in DNA: TGCGCCAGCAGCCCACCGGGACACCATGAGCAGTTCTTC. The rearrangement uses TRBV4-1 and TRBJ2-5; TRBD1 is a possible D gene (6 bases). Near its end, the DNA agrees better with TRBJ2-1, so the J call may be wrong. This CDR3 has 13 residues. Germline CDR1 MGHRA, CDR2 YSYEKL.

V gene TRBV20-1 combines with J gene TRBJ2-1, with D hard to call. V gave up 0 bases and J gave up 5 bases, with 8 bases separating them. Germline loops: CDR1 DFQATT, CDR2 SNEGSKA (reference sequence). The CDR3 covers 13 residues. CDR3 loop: CSARDPQNNEQFF. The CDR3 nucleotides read TGCAGTGCTAGAGATCCCCAGAACAATGAGCAGTTCTTC.

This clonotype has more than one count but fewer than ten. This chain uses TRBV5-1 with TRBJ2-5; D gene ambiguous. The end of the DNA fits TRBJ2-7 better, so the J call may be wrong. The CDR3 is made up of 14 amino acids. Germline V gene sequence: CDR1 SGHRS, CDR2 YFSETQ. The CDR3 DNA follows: TGCGCCAGCAGCTTAACAGAGAACCCCTACGAGCAGTACTTC. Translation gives CASSLTENPYEQYF.

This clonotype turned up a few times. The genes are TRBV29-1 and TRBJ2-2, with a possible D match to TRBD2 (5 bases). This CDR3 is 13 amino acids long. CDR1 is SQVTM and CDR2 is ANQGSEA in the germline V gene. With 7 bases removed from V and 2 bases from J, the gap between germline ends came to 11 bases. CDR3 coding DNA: TGCAGCGCCCAGGACTTAAACACCGGGGAGCTGTTTTTT. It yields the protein CSAQDLNTGELFF.

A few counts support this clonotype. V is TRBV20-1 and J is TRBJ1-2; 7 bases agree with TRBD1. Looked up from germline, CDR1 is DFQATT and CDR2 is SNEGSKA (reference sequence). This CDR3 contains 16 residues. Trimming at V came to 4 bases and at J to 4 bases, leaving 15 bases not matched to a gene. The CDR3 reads CSATVTNRGEIYGYTF. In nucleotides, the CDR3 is TGCAGTGCTACCGTTACCAACAGGGGCGAAATCTATGGCTACACCTTC.